This T cell receptor beta chain was sequenced in a study of PD-1 blockade in classical Hodgkin lymphoma. The time point: newly diagnosed, previously untreated cHL patient sample. Data came from immunoSEQ multiplex PCR; TCRdb stores just in-frame clones and leaves some out. Among roughly 70,000 clones, over 90% were seen once, and the ten largest hold 2.6%. This receptor was taken from a human donor with classical Hodgkin lymphoma. The specimen was peripheral blood mononuclear cells (PBMCs).

CDR3 nucleotides: TGTGCCAGCAGCTTGATGGACAGGGATGATTCACCCCTCCACTTT. Translation: CASSLMDRDDSPLHF. The chain has TRBV5-4 and TRBJ1-6, with 8 bases that match TRBD1. CDR1 is SGHNT and CDR2 is YYREEE in the germline V gene (reference sequence). V lost 1 base, J lost 8 bases, and 5 bases stayed unmatched. The CDR3 is made up of 15 amino acids.